The entry that follows covers one T cell receptor (beta chain) sequence. Its specificity is not known. The lymph nodes were axillary draining lymph nodes from breast cancer patients. V lost 1 base and J 4 bases, leaving 5 bases between the germline ends. CDR3 length: 14 residues. These data come from a study of breast tumors, draining lymph nodes, adjacent tissues. TCRdb processed the multiplex PCR reads anew with MiXCR; each CDR3 protein has one entry. The repertoire consists of about 120,000 distinct CDR3 sequences, with just under 20% occurring once and the leading ten covering 3% to 4%. Broader study findings: Findings are consistent with lymph node origin and intratumoral expansion of most tumor T cells. Compared with basal-like, luminal-like tumors shared significantly more repertoire with nontumor tissue. Tumors had less TCR diversity than lymph nodes, more than nontumor tissue.

The genes are TRBV12-3 or TRBV12-4 and TRBJ2-6; D remains unclear. The sequence derives from a female donor with breast cancer. Some clones in this sample may be carry-over from other donors' samples. Sample: axillary lymph node tissue. CDR3 sequence: CASSLGEGANVLTF. The CDR3 coding sequence is TGTGCCAGCAGTTTAGGCGAAGGGGCCAACGTCCTGACTTTC.